This entry concerns a single T cell receptor beta chain. This entry comes from a study of blood T cell repertoires in COVID-19. Measured with immunoSEQ multiplex PCR; TCRdb has only the in-frame clones, and not every one. The sample lists 150,000 or so clones; roughly four fifths were seen once. This TCR was sampled from a man between 45 and 60 years old who had recovered from COVID-19. Material for sequencing was PBMCs or T cells enriched from blood (not recorded which).

The CDR3 DNA is TGTGCCAGCAGCCTCAGGGTAAGGGGTCGGAGCACCGGGGAGCTGTTTTTT. Protein sequence: CASSLRVRGRSTGELFF. The chain carries TRBV3-1 (or the pseudogene TRBV3-2) and TRBJ2-2, with D perhaps matching TRBD1 (5 bases). Per germline, CDR1 LGHDT and CDR2 YNNKEL (reference sequence). This CDR3 has 17 amino acids. The V end lost 4 bases, the J end lost 4 bases, and 19 bases lay between the germline ends.